This TCR beta chain is from a study of T cells after yellow fever vaccination. Study-wide results and limits: Boosting was followed by the reappearance of most primary-vaccination clones (about 97% CD4, about 90% CD8). Relatively few clonotypes were ones that appeared in both CD4 and CD8 compartments.

In germline, CDR1 is SGHVS, CDR2 FQNEAQ. Trimming cost V 5 bases and J 0 bases, with 10 bases left between them. The CDR3 sequence is 14 residues long. This clonotype was seen ten or more times. The antigen is unknown. MiXCR, run by TCRdb on the 5' RACE reads, gives a single entry per CDR3 protein. The sample has about 200,000 distinct CDR3 sequences, 3.2% seen once. This TCR was sampled from a man aged 18 to 35 who received the YFV17D yellow fever vaccine. Sequenced here: CD4+ T cells sorted from PBMCs, sampled 10 days after the yellow fever booster vaccination. The V call is TRBV7-8, the J call TRBJ1-2; D is unclear. The CDR3 loop is CASSPRLTNYGYTF. CDR3 bases: TGTGCCAGCAGCCCTCGGCTGACTAACTATGGCTACACCTTC. The whole variable domain, remainder taken from reference TRBV7-8 and TRBJ1-2, is GAGVSQSPRYKVAKRGQDVALRCDPISGHVSLFWYQQALGQGPEFLTYFQNEAQLDKSGLPSDRFFAERPEGSVSTLKIQRTQQEDSAVYLCASSPRLTNYGYTFGSGTRLTVV.